This T cell receptor beta chain was documented in a study of blood T cell repertoires in COVID-19. Study overall: The origin of the acute and convalescent COVID-19 samples was the United States, Italy and Spain. The cDNA or gDNA used as material had been derived from T cells, B-cell-depleted T cells, or PBMCs.

Ages ranged from about 18 to 89 years, with residence in 24 US areas. Membership in each cohort depended on participant-reported clinical history. V shed 4 bases and J shed 6 bases, with 8 bases lying between them. CDR3 length equals 11 residues. The germline CDR1 and CDR2 sequences are SGHDT and YYEEEE. This table comes from immunoSEQ multiplex PCR, and its TCRdb copy is limited to in-frame clones, with some not included. The sample holds 400,000 to 500,000 clones, roughly 84% seen once. The chain uses TRBV5-6 and TRBJ2-7, with D uncertain. Material: PBMCs or T cells enriched from blood (not recorded which). This TCR came from a woman between 18 and 29 years old who had been exposed to COVID-19. CDR3 bases: TGTGCCAGCAGCCTAGTCGGCGAGCAGTACTTC. This gives the protein CASSLVGEQYF.